Listed below are T cell receptor beta chains from one sample, sequenced in a study of CD8 T cells in Susac syndrome. TCRdb redid the calling of the immunoSEQ multiplex PCR reads with MiXCR, one entry per CDR3 protein. The sample comprises under 200,000 distinct CDR3 sequences, approximately 95% of which are singletons, and about 0.15% rests with the top ten. The sample taken for sequencing was CD8+ T cells from PBMCs. The receptors were sampled from a human donor with multiple sclerosis. Both conserved end residues are part of each CDR3. Each record gives: V gene, J gene, D gene, clone size, CDR3 DNA, CDR3 protein. D genes are given only for firm matches. For some rows the clone size is stated as once, few or many, or as a class when expanded; others skip it.

V gene: TRBV15; J gene: TRBJ2-7; D gene: .; clone size: .; CDR3 DNA: TGTGCCACCAGCAGAGATCTTTCAGGGAACCCCTACGAGCAGTACTTC; CDR3 protein: CATSRDLSGNPYEQYF
V gene: TRBV3-1; J gene: TRBJ1-4; D gene: .; clone size: .; CDR3 DNA: TGTGCCAGCAGCCAAGCCCGGCAAACTAATGAAAAACTGTTTTTT; CDR3 protein: CASSQARQTNEKLFF
V gene: TRBV5-4; J gene: TRBJ2-7; D gene: .; clone size: .; CDR3 DNA: TGTGCCAGCAGCCCCGACAGCCTCTACGAGCAGTACTTC; CDR3 protein: CASSPDSLYEQYF
V gene: TRBV6-5; J gene: TRBJ2-3; D gene: .; clone size: once; CDR3 DNA: TGTGCCAGCAGTACCGGTCCGGGGTACACAGATACGCAGTATTTT; CDR3 protein: CASSTGPGYTDTQYF
V gene: TRBV25-1; J gene: TRBJ2-5; D gene: .; clone size: .; CDR3 DNA: TGTGCCAGCAGTGATAGCCAAGAGACCCAGTACTTC; CDR3 protein: CASSDSQETQYF
V gene: TRBV24-1; J gene: TRBJ2-1; D gene: .; clone size: .; CDR3 DNA: TGTGCCACCAGTGATTTAAGCGATGAGCAGTTCTTC; CDR3 protein: CATSDLSDEQFF
V gene: TRBV30; J gene: TRBJ2-2; D gene: .; clone size: .; CDR3 DNA: TGTGCCTGGAGTGTGATTACTGAGGGGGAGCTGTTTTTT; CDR3 protein: CAWSVITEGELFF
V gene: TRBV2; J gene: TRBJ2-1; D gene: .; clone size: .; CDR3 DNA: TGTGCCAGCTTGGCTAGCGACTACAATGAGCAGTTCTTC; CDR3 protein: CASLASDYNEQFF
V gene: TRBV5-6; J gene: TRBJ1-6; D gene: .; clone size: .; CDR3 DNA: TGTGCCAGCAGCTTGCTCGGACAACTACCTTATAATTCACCCCTCCACTTT; CDR3 protein: CASSLLGQLPYNSPLHF
V gene: TRBV5-4; J gene: TRBJ2-1; D gene: .; clone size: .; CDR3 DNA: TGTGCCAGCAGATACCGGGATAACGACAATGAGCAGTTCTTC; CDR3 protein: CASRYRDNDNEQFF
V gene: TRBV20-1; J gene: TRBJ2-7; D gene: .; clone size: .; CDR3 DNA: TGCAGTGCCTCGGGGCCCCGAGAGGGACCCTACGAGCAGTACTTC; CDR3 protein: CSASGPREGPYEQYF
V gene: TRBV6-6; J gene: TRBJ2-1; D gene: .; clone size: .; CDR3 DNA: TGTGCCAGCAGCCCTAGGGATGGAGGGCAGTTCTTC; CDR3 protein: CASSPRDGGQFF
V gene: TRBV29-1; J gene: TRBJ2-1; D gene: .; clone size: .; CDR3 DNA: TGCAGCGTTGCAAGATCGGTCCCCTACAATGAGCAGTTCTTC; CDR3 protein: CSVARSVPYNEQFF
V gene: TRBV21-1; J gene: TRBJ2-1; D gene: .; clone size: .; CDR3 DNA: TGTGCCAGCAGCGGCCTTCAGGGAGGTGGATACAATGAGCAGTTCTTC; CDR3 protein: CASSGLQGGGYNEQFF
V gene: TRBV2; J gene: TRBJ1-1; D gene: .; clone size: .; CDR3 DNA: TGTGCCAGCAGTGAATTAGGGTTCCGGGGGAACACTGAAGCTTTCTTT; CDR3 protein: CASSELGFRGNTEAFF
V gene: TRBV12-3/TRBV12-4; J gene: TRBJ2-7; D gene: .; clone size: .; CDR3 DNA: TGTGCCATCGGGACCAGGGGTTCCTACGAGCAGTACTTC; CDR3 protein: CAIGTRGSYEQYF
V gene: TRBV6-1; J gene: TRBJ2-1; D gene: .; clone size: .; CDR3 DNA: TGTGCCAGCAGTGAAGCGCTAGGTTACAATGAGCAGTTCTTC; CDR3 protein: CASSEALGYNEQFF
V gene: TRBV5-1; J gene: TRBJ2-7; D gene: TRBD1; clone size: .; CDR3 DNA: TGCGCCAGCAGCTTAGGCTTCCCGGACAGGGAAGATTACGAGCAGTACTTC; CDR3 protein: CASSLGFPDREDYEQYF
V gene: TRBV7-9; J gene: TRBJ2-1; D gene: TRBD2; clone size: .; CDR3 DNA: TGTGCCAGCAGCTTAAGTAGCGGGGAATCCAATGAGCAGTTCTTC; CDR3 protein: CASSLSSGESNEQFF
V gene: TRBV10-3; J gene: TRBJ2-7; D gene: .; clone size: .; CDR3 DNA: TGTGCCATCAGTGAGTTACCGAGTCCAGTGTACGAGCAGTACTTC; CDR3 protein: CAISELPSPVYEQYF
V gene: TRBV19; J gene: TRBJ2-3; D gene: .; clone size: .; CDR3 DNA: TGTGCCAGTAGTATAGATCCCCTCGCGGCGGATACGCAGTATTTT; CDR3 protein: CASSIDPLAADTQYF
V gene: TRBV7-3; J gene: TRBJ2-3; D gene: .; clone size: .; CDR3 DNA: TGTGCCAGCAGCTTAACTTCGAGAAATACGCAGTATTTT; CDR3 protein: CASSLTSRNTQYF
V gene: TRBV2; J gene: TRBJ2-7; D gene: TRBD2; clone size: .; CDR3 DNA: TGTGCCAGCAGCACCAGCGGGGGGGCAGGCGAGCAGTACTTC; CDR3 protein: CASSTSGGAGEQYF
V gene: TRBV29-1; J gene: TRBJ2-7; D gene: .; clone size: .; CDR3 DNA: TGCAGCGTTATTTATATGGGCAGAGGCAACTACGAGCAGTACTTC; CDR3 protein: CSVIYMGRGNYEQYF
V gene: TRBV27; J gene: TRBJ2-5; D gene: .; clone size: .; CDR3 DNA: TGTGCCAGTTATCCCTCAAGCGGGCCCGGGAAGACCCAGTACTTC; CDR3 protein: CASYPSSGPGKTQYF
V gene: TRBV7-9; J gene: TRBJ2-1; D gene: .; clone size: once; CDR3 DNA: TGTGCCAGCAGCGCCCCCGGGTTTGCTGAGCAGTTCTTC; CDR3 protein: CASSAPGFAEQFF
V gene: TRBV19; J gene: TRBJ2-1; D gene: TRBD2; clone size: .; CDR3 DNA: TGTGCCAGTAGTTTTACTAGCGGGAGCAACAATGAGCAGTTCTTC; CDR3 protein: CASSFTSGSNNEQFF
V gene: TRBV4-1; J gene: TRBJ2-7; D gene: TRBD2; clone size: .; CDR3 DNA: TGCGCCAGCAGCCAATGGTCGATATGGGGAGGGGACTACGAGCAGTACTTC; CDR3 protein: CASSQWSIWGGDYEQYF
V gene: TRBV9; J gene: TRBJ2-3; D gene: TRBD2; clone size: .; CDR3 DNA: TGTGCCAGCAGCGTAGGGGGACTAAGCACAGATACGCAGTATTTT; CDR3 protein: CASSVGGLSTDTQYF
V gene: TRBV3-1; J gene: TRBJ2-3; D gene: .; clone size: .; CDR3 DNA: TGTGCCAGCAGCCAACCGGGAGCGGATACGCAGTATTTT; CDR3 protein: CASSQPGADTQYF
V gene: TRBV14; J gene: TRBJ1-1; D gene: .; clone size: .; CDR3 DNA: TGTGCCAGCAGCCAAGGAACCCAGGGCACTGAAGCTTTCTTT; CDR3 protein: CASSQGTQGTEAFF
V gene: TRBV20-1; J gene: TRBJ1-1; D gene: .; clone size: .; CDR3 DNA: TGCAGTGCTAGGGATCCGGAGGTGAACACTGAAGCTTTCTTT; CDR3 protein: CSARDPEVNTEAFF
V gene: TRBV7-8; J gene: TRBJ2-1; D gene: TRBD2; clone size: .; CDR3 DNA: TGTGCCAGCAGCACTAGCGGGGGGTCCTACAATGAGCAGTTCTTC; CDR3 protein: CASSTSGGSYNEQFF
V gene: TRBV15; J gene: TRBJ2-5; D gene: .; clone size: .; CDR3 DNA: TGTGCCACCAGCAGAGATACGAGTACAGACCATGATCCAGAGACCCAGTACTTC; CDR3 protein: CATSRDTSTDHDPETQYF
V gene: TRBV12-3/TRBV12-4; J gene: TRBJ1-2; D gene: TRBD1; clone size: .; CDR3 DNA: TGTGCCAGTCTTTTGGCGGGGACAGTGGACGGCTACACCTTC; CDR3 protein: CASLLAGTVDGYTF
V gene: TRBV27; J gene: TRBJ2-2; D gene: .; clone size: once; CDR3 DNA: TGTGCCAGCAGTCCCGTACTTGGCGGGGAGCTGTTTTTT; CDR3 protein: CASSPVLGGELFF
V gene: TRBV27; J gene: TRBJ2-7; D gene: .; clone size: .; CDR3 DNA: TGTGCCAGCAGTACAGGATACAGCTCCTACGAGCAGTACTTC; CDR3 protein: CASSTGYSSYEQYF
V gene: TRBV15; J gene: TRBJ2-1; D gene: TRBD2; clone size: .; CDR3 DNA: TGTGCCACCAGTGTTAGCGGGGGGGAGGCTTCGCAGTTCTTC; CDR3 protein: CATSVSGGEASQFF
V gene: TRBV5-4; J gene: TRBJ2-2; D gene: .; clone size: .; CDR3 DNA: TGTGCCAGCAGCCAAGATCAAATCGGGGAGCTGTTTTTT; CDR3 protein: CASSQDQIGELFF
V gene: TRBV7-2; J gene: TRBJ2-2; D gene: .; clone size: once; CDR3 DNA: TGTGCCAGCAGCACGCCGATTGACTTCTCCTACACCGGGGAGCTGTTTTTT; CDR3 protein: CASSTPIDFSYTGELFF
V gene: TRBV28; J gene: TRBJ2-7; D gene: .; clone size: once; CDR3 DNA: TGTGCCAGCTTCGACAGCTCCTACGAGCAGTACTTC; CDR3 protein: CASFDSSYEQYF
V gene: TRBV13; J gene: TRBJ1-2; D gene: .; clone size: .; CDR3 DNA: TGTGCCAGCAGCCCGGGACTGGACCTCTATGGCTACACCTTC; CDR3 protein: CASSPGLDLYGYTF
V gene: TRBV11-2; J gene: TRBJ2-7; D gene: .; clone size: .; CDR3 DNA: TGTGCCAGCAGCTTAGTTGGGGACGAGCAGTACTTC; CDR3 protein: CASSLVGDEQYF
V gene: TRBV6-1; J gene: TRBJ1-1; D gene: .; clone size: few; CDR3 DNA: TGTGCCAGCAGCATAGGAGGGGGGACTGAAGCTTTCTTT; CDR3 protein: CASSIGGGTEAFF
V gene: TRBV5-6; J gene: TRBJ2-7; D gene: TRBD1; clone size: .; CDR3 DNA: TGTGCCAGCAGCGGCGGCGGGACAGGCTACTACGAGCAGTACTTC; CDR3 protein: CASSGGGTGYYEQYF
V gene: TRBV13; J gene: TRBJ2-6; D gene: TRBD1; clone size: .; CDR3 DNA: TGTGCCAGCAGCCCACAGAGGACAGGGGGTAGTGGGGCCAACGTCCTGACTTTC; CDR3 protein: CASSPQRTGGSGANVLTF